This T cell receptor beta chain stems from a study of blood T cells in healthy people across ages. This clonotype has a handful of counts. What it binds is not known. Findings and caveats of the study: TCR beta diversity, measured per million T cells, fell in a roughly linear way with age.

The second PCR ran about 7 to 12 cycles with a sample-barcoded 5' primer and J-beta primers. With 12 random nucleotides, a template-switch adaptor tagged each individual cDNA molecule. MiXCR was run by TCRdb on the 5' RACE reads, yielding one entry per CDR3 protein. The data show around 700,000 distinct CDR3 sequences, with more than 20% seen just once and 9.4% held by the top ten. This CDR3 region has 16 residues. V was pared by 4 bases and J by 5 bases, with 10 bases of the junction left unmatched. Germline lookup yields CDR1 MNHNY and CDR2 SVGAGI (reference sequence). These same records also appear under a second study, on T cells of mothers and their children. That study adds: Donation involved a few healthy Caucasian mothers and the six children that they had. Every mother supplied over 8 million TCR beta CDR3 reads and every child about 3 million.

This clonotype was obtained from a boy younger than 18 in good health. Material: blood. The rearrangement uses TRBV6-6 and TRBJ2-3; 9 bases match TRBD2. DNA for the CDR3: TGTGCCAGCAGTTTCGGGACTAGCCGAAGTGGAGATACGCAGTATTTT. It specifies CASSFGTSRSGDTQYF.